The 26 T cell receptor beta chains below were found in one sample sequenced in a study of cytomegalovirus exposure and HLA in healthy donors. The primer mix had 60 Vbeta and 13 Jbeta primers. The protocol was immunoSEQ multiplex PCR, while the TCRdb copy is restricted to in-frame clones and leaves out a portion. The profile shows about 150,000 clones, around three quarters of them singletons. The sequenced sample was PBMCs. Receptors were obtained from a man aged 35 to 55 in good health and CMV-seropositive.

The chain links TRBV4-1 to TRBJ2-3; D ambiguous. V was shortened by 0 bases and J by 0 bases, with 7 bases between the two germline ends. Germline V gene data show CDR1 as MGHRA and CDR2 as YSYEKL. The CDR3 covers 15 residues. The DNA of the CDR3 is TGCGCCAGCAGCCAAGAAGAGGTTAGCACAGATACGCAGTATTTT. This codes for CASSQEEVSTDTQYF.

The V and J genes are TRBV5-4 and TRBJ1-1, with D perhaps TRBD1 (5 bases). V was shortened by 1 base and J by 0 bases, with 7 bases between the two germline ends. CDR1 is SGHNT, CDR2 YYREEE, per germline (reference sequence). This CDR3 is built from 14 residues. Here the CDR3 DNA reads TGTGCCAGCAGCTTGAGGGACTTGAACACTGAAGCTTTCTTT. This encodes CASSLRDLNTEAFF.

The J gene is TRBJ2-2, the V gene TRBV7-6, with 11 bases fitting TRBD2. The CDR3 has 16 amino acids. CDR1 SGHVS and CDR2 FNYEAQ come from the germline V gene. V lost 5 bases and J lost 1; bases outside the gene matches: 3. DNA for the CDR3: TGTGCCAGCAGCCGCGGGACTAGCGGGAACACCGGGGAGCTGTTTTTT. The encoded protein is CASSRGTSGNTGELFF.

This chain joins TRBV29-1 and TRBJ2-3, with D perhaps matching TRBD2 (6 bases). Germline V CDR1 and CDR2: SQVTM, ANQGSEA. The CDR3 consists of 13 residues. The ends were cut back, 3 bases at V and 4 bases at J, with 11 bases in the middle. The CDR3 nucleotides read TGCAGCGTTGAGGCGGGCGGGGCAGATACGCAGTATTTT. As protein: CSVEAGGADTQYF.

The CDR3: CASGEPRETEAFF. DNA for the CDR3: TGTGCTAGTGGTGAACCTCGGGAGACTGAAGCTTTCTTT. The V gene is TRBV12-5, the J gene TRBJ1-1; D is unresolved. Germline assignment: CDR1 LGHNT and CDR2 FRNRAP. V was clipped by 5 bases and J by 5 bases, with 12 bases between them. The CDR3 is 13 residues long.

J is TRBJ1-2 and V is TRBV5-4; TRBD1 aligns across 9 bases. The V segment lost 3 bases and the J segment 6 bases; nucleotides outside the gene matches: 6. The CDR3 runs to 14 residues. Per the germline V gene, CDR1 is SGHNT and CDR2 is YYREEE (reference sequence). This CDR3 reads CASSSTGGKNGYTF. The CDR3 nucleotides are TGTGCCAGCAGCTCGACAGGGGGAAAGAATGGCTACACCTTC.

The chain joins TRBV18 to TRBJ2-2; 9 bases are shared with TRBD1. Germline CDR1 is KGHSH and CDR2 is LQKENI. The CDR3 has 15 amino acids. The V gene end was trimmed by 3 bases and the J gene end by 7 bases; junction bases not matched to a gene: 6. CDR3 sequence reads: CASSPGTGLIGELFF. The CDR3, as DNA: TGTGCCAGCTCACCTGGGACAGGGCTTATCGGGGAGCTGTTTTTT.

Details on this clone: Mismatch with germline at one junction end may stem from a read error. The CDR3 nucleotides read TGCTGTGCGGGGGTAGCGGCTAATGAAAAACTGTTTTTT. Translated: CCAGVAANEKLFF. The rearrangement joins TRBV28 to TRBJ1-4, with D maybe TRBD1 (5 bases). The CDR3 extends over 13 amino acids. Germline loops: CDR1 MDHEN, CDR2 SYDVKM.

The gene calls are TRBV2 and TRBJ1-5; TRBD1 matches at 8 bases. CDR1 is SNHLY, CDR2 FYNNEI, per germline. V dropped 6 bases and J dropped 3; count of bases not matched to a gene: 4. The CDR3 runs 14 residues. This CDR3 is CASREGQVNQPQHF. The CDR3 nucleotides are TGTGCCAGCAGGGAGGGACAGGTCAATCAGCCCCAGCATTTT. The variable domain in full, with the rest retrieved from reference TRBV2 and TRBJ1-5, is EPEVTQTPSHQVTQMGQEVILRCVPISNHLYFYWYRQILGQKVEFLVSFYNNEISEKSEIFDDQFSVERPDGSNFTLKIRSTKLEDSAMYFCASREGQVNQPQHFGDGTRLSIL.

The chain joins TRBV16 to TRBJ2-5; D might be TRBD1 (6 bases). CDR1 is KGHSY, CDR2 FQNENV, per germline. This CDR3 has 16 residues. V was cut by 1 base and J by 5 bases, with 17 bases left in between. CDR3 sequence: CASSQLAGDPGETQYF. DNA for the CDR3: TGTGCCAGCAGCCAATTAGCAGGGGACCCGGGCGAGACCCAGTACTTC.

The chain is built from TRBV29-1 and TRBJ2-1, with 8 nucleotides matching TRBD2. Germline V gene lookup returns CDR1 SQVTM and CDR2 ANQGSEA. This CDR3 has 15 amino acids. Trimming removed 6 bases from V and 0 bases from J; junction bases left unmatched: 7. This chain's CDR3 is CSVSGTSSSYNEQFF. The CDR3 DNA is TGCAGCGTCTCCGGGACTAGTTCCTCCTACAATGAGCAGTTCTTC.

V is TRBV7-2 and J is TRBJ1-3; the D gene is possibly TRBD1 (6 bases). The CDR3 spans 14 residues. Per germline, CDR1 SGHTA and CDR2 FQGNSA. Trimming removed 2 bases from V and 2 bases from J, with 7 bases in between. The CDR3, as DNA: TGTGCCAGCAGCTTACGGGACACTGGAAACACCATATATTTT. It codes for CASSLRDTGNTIYF.

V usage is TRBV20-1 and J usage is TRBJ2-7; D is undetermined. Germline-derived CDR1 and CDR2 are DFQATT and SNEGSKA (reference sequence). This CDR3 contains 10 residues. V gave up 5 bases and J gave up 6 bases, with 8 bases separating them. This CDR3 is CSAGRSEQYF. The CDR3 bases are TGCAGTGCTGGCCGGAGCGAGCAGTACTTC.

The rearrangement joins TRBV11-2 to TRBJ2-1, with a weak D call TRBD2 (6 bases). The CDR3 is 14 residues long. Trimming removed 5 bases at V and 8 bases at J, with 16 bases between. The germline V gene encodes CDR1 SGHAT and CDR2 FQNNGV. In nucleotides, the CDR3 is TGTGCCAGCAGCCTGGCTGCCGGGAGTCATGAGCAGTTCTTC. Translated, it gives CASSLAAGSHEQFF.

The V gene is TRBV28, the J gene TRBJ1-5; D ambiguous. CDR1 is MDHEN and CDR2 is SYDVKM in the germline V gene. Trimming left V 5 bases short and J 3 bases short, with 5 bases between. The CDR3 has 12 amino acids. The CDR3 loop is CASSPYNQPQHF. CDR3 nucleotides: TGTGCCAGCAGTCCCTACAATCAGCCCCAGCATTTT.

CDR3 bases: TGCGCCAGCAGGAAGGACAGGTACTCCTACGAGCAGTACTTC. Translated: CASRKDRYSYEQYF. The chain carries TRBV10-1 and TRBJ2-7; 7 bases are a match to TRBD1. The V segment lost 6 bases and the J segment 0 bases; nucleotides outside the gene matches: 5. This CDR3 spans 14 amino acids. Looked up from germline, CDR1 is WNHNN and CDR2 is SYGVQD (reference sequence).

The genes are TRBV30 and TRBJ2-7; TRBD2 matches at 8 bases. Germline CDR1 GTSNPN, CDR2 SVGIG (reference sequence). CDR3 length: 16 residues. V lost 0 bases and J lost 2; bases outside the gene matches: 9. The CDR3 sequence is CAWSVPKRERTYEQYF. CDR3 DNA sequence: TGTGCCTGGAGTGTACCAAAGCGGGAGAGGACCTACGAGCAGTACTTC.

The chain combines TRBV2 with TRBJ1-5, with 11 bases matching TRBD1. The germline V gene encodes CDR1 SNHLY and CDR2 FYNNEI. V lost 5 bases and J lost 7; bases outside the gene matches: 10. The CDR3 spans 16 residues. This CDR3 reads CASSPEGQGARQPQHF. CDR3 in DNA: TGTGCCAGCAGTCCCGAAGGACAGGGGGCGAGGCAGCCCCAGCATTTT. Looking up the rest from reference TRBV2 and TRBJ1-5 gives the full variable domain: EPEVTQTPSHQVTQMGQEVILRCVPISNHLYFYWYRQILGQKVEFLVSFYNNEISEKSEIFDDQFSVERPDGSNFTLKIRSTKLEDSAMYFCASSPEGQGARQPQHFGDGTRLSIL.

The chain uses TRBV5-6 and TRBJ2-3; 14 bases align to TRBD2. With V trimmed by 6 bases and J by 4 bases, 13 bases remained unmatched. The CDR3 is 18 amino acids. CDR1 is SGHDT, CDR2 YYEEEE, per germline. CDR3 DNA: TGTGCCAGCACCGTCCCAGTGGGACTAGCGGGAGTGTCAGATACGCAGTATTTT. The encoded protein is CASTVPVGLAGVSDTQYF.

This clone is a singleton in its sample. The V gene is TRBV9, the J gene TRBJ2-3; 10 bases line up with TRBD2. CDR3 length equals 15 residues. The V segment lost 4 bases and the J segment 3 bases; nucleotides outside the gene matches: 5. Germline values: CDR1 SGDLS, CDR2 YYNGEE. The CDR3 region is CASSFSGRFTDTQYF. In DNA, the CDR3 is TGTGCCAGCAGCTTTAGCGGGAGGTTTACAGATACGCAGTATTTT.

The genes are TRBV19 and TRBJ2-2, with TRBD2 matching 7 bases. V was pared by 6 bases and J by 4 bases, with 11 bases of the junction left unmatched. Germline lookup yields CDR1 LNHDA and CDR2 SQIVND (reference sequence). This CDR3 region has 16 residues. CDR3 region: CASSPPSRERTGELFF. The DNA for the CDR3 is TGTGCCAGTAGCCCCCCTTCGCGGGAGCGCACCGGGGAGCTGTTTTTT.

The rearrangement links TRBV6-5 to TRBJ2-5; D is unresolved. CDR3 length: 12 amino acids. V was clipped by 2 bases and J by 5 bases, with 6 bases between them. Looked up from germline, CDR1 is MNHEY and CDR2 is SVGAGI. The CDR3 coding sequence is TGTGCCAGCAGTTACGACTCCGAGACCCAGTACTTC. Translating gives CASSYDSETQYF.

The sample holds a few counts of this clone. The J gene is TRBJ1-2, the V gene TRBV11-1; 10 nucleotides agree with TRBD1. Germline-derived CDR1 and CDR2 are SGHAT and FQDESV (reference sequence). This CDR3 comprises 14 residues. V gave up 5 bases and J gave up 8 bases; unmatched junction bases: 8. The CDR3 is CASSGDRGPGGYTF. CDR3 sequence (DNA): TGTGCCAGCAGCGGCGACAGGGGGCCGGGAGGCTACACCTTC.

The chain links TRBV7-8 to TRBJ1-3; D gene ambiguous. This CDR3 comprises 13 residues. With 1 base removed from V and 4 bases from J, the gap between germline ends came to 5 bases. CDR1 is SGHVS, CDR2 FQNEAQ, per germline. The CDR3 DNA follows: TGTGCCAGCAGCTTAGATGAGGGAAACACCATATATTTT. It is translated as CASSLDEGNTIYF. Drawing the rest from reference TRBV7-8 and TRBJ1-3, the complete variable domain is GAGVSQSPRYKVAKRGQDVALRCDPISGHVSLFWYQQALGQGPEFLTYFQNEAQLDKSGLPSDRFFAERPEGSVSTLKIQRTQQEDSAVYLCASSLDEGNTIYFGEGSWLTVV.

V usage is TRBV2 and J usage is TRBJ2-3, with 8 bases identical to TRBD2. V lost 4 bases and J lost 4; bases outside the gene matches: 1. Germline CDR1 and CDR2: SNHLY and FYNNEI. This CDR3 is 13 amino acids long. Written as DNA, the CDR3 is TGTGCCAGCAGTGTGGGACTAGCAGATACGCAGTATTTT. Translating gives CASSVGLADTQYF. Full variable domain (remainder filled in from reference TRBV2 and TRBJ2-3): EPEVTQTPSHQVTQMGQEVILRCVPISNHLYFYWYRQILGQKVEFLVSFYNNEISEKSEIFDDQFSVERPDGSNFTLKIRSTKLEDSAMYFCASSVGLADTQYFGPGTRLTVL.

The genes are TRBV13 and TRBJ2-1; 7 bases line up with TRBD2. CDR1 is PRHDT, CDR2 FYEKMQ, per germline (reference sequence). The CDR3 runs 13 residues. V was clipped by 5 bases and J by 12 bases; unmatched bases: 10. Written as DNA, the CDR3 is TGTGCCAGCAGCCCTCTAGCGGCCCTAGTGCAGTTCTTC. It yields the protein CASSPLAALVQFF.